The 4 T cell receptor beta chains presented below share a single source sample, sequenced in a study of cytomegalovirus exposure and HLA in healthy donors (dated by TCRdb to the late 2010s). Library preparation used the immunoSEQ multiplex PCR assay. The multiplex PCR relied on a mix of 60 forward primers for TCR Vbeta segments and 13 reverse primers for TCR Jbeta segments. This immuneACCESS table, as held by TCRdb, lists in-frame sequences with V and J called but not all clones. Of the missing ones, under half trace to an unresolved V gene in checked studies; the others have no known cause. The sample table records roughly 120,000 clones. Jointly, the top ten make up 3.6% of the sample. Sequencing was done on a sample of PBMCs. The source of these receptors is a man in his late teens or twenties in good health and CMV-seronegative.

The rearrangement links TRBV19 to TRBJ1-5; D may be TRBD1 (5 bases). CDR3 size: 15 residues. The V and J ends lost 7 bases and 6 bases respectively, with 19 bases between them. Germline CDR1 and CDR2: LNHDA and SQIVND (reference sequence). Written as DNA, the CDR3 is TGTGCCAGTAACGTGGGGGGGACCTGGTCTCAGCCCCAGCATTTT. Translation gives CASNVGGTWSQPQHF.

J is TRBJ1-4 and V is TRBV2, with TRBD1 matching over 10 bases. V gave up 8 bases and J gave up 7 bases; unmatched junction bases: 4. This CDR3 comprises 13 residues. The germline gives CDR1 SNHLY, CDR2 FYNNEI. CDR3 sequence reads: CASQDRGREKLFF. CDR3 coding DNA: TGTGCCAGCCAAGACAGGGGGCGTGAAAAACTGTTTTTT.

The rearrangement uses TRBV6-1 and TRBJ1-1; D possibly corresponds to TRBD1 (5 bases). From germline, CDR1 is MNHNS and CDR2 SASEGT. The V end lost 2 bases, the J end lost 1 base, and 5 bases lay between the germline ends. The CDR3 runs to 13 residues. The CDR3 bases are TGTGCCAGCAGTGAAAGGGGGAACACTGAAGCTTTCTTT. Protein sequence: CASSERGNTEAFF.

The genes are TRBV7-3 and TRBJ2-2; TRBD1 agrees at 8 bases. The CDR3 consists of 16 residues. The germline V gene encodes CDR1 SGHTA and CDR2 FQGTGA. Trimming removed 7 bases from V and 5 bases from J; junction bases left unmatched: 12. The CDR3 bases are TGTGCCAGCAACTCACCCGGGACAGGAAAGACCGGGGAGCTGTTTTTT. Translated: CASNSPGTGKTGELFF.